This paragraph reports one T cell receptor (beta chain). Its target is not known. This entry is derived from a study of blood T cells in healthy people across ages. General study results and limits: It was the long-lived donors that had more naive CD4+ cells and higher diversity than aged donors.

A J-beta primer mix and a sample-barcoded 5' primer were used in a second PCR of roughly 7 to 12 cycles. TCRdb analysed the 5' RACE reads with MiXCR anew, one entry per CDR3 protein. The repertoire includes 1 million to 1.2 million distinct CDR3 sequences, 30% to 40% of them detected once, and 13% sits in the top ten. CDR3 size: 15 residues. V lost 3 bases and J 2 bases, leaving 11 bases between the germline ends. This sequence joins TRBV12-3 or TRBV12-4 and TRBJ1-5; possibly TRBD1 for D (6 bases). This clonotype was sampled from a man aged 18 to 29 in good health. Sequencing input: blood. The CDR3 coding sequence is TGTGCCAGCAGTTTCGGGGGCAGGGGCAATCAGCCCCAGCATTTT. Its protein product is CASSFGGRGNQPQHF.